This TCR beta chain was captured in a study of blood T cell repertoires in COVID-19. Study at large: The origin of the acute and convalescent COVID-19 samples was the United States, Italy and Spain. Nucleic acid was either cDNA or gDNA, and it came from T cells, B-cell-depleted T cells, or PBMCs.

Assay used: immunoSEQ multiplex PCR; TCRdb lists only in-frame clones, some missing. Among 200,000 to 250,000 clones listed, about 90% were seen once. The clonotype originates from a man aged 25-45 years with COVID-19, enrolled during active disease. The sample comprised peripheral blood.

The CDR3 nucleotides are TGTGCCAGCAAATGGGACAGCCTCAATCAGCCCCAGCATTTT. This sequence encodes CASKWDSLNQPQHF. The rearrangement joins TRBV6-5 to TRBJ1-5, with TRBD1 matching 7 bases. The V gene end was trimmed by 7 bases and the J gene end by 3 bases; junction bases not matched to a gene: 6. Germline V gene data show CDR1 as MNHEY and CDR2 as SVGAGI. The CDR3 has 14 residues.